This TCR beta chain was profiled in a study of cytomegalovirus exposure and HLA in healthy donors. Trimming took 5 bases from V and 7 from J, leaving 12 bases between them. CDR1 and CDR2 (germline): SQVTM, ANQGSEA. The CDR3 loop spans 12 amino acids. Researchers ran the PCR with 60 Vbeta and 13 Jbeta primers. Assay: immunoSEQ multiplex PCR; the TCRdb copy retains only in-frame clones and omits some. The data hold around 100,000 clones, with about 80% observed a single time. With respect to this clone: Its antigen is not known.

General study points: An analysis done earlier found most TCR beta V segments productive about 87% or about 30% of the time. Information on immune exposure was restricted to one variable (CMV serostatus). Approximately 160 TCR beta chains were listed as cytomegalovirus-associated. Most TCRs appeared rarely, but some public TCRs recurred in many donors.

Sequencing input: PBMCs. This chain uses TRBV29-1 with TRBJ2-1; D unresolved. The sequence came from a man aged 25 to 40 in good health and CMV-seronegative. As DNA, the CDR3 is TGCAGCGTTACGTCACAGATTAATGAGCAGTTCTTC. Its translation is CSVTSQINEQFF.